This section outlines one TCR beta chain sequence together with its context. Its antigen is as yet unknown. Donors contributed one heparinised blood draw apiece, averaging approximately 0.12 L. CD45RO/CCR7/CD25/CD127/CD95/CD27 separated CD4+ naive, central memory, regulatory and stem cell-like memory cells by sorting. This CDR3 has 15 residues. The germline V gene encodes CDR1 ENHRY and CDR2 SYGVKD. V gave up 9 bases and J gave up 5 bases; unmatched junction bases: 14. The record originates from a study of beta chain features in type 1 diabetes. Study-level points and caveats: High-TCR-expressing cells could be over-represented by cDNA sequencing. Moderate but significant shortening of TCRB CDR3s was recorded in all four CD4+ subsets from Type 1 diabetes patients.

The isolated RNA, all of it, was reverse transcribed, so expressed TCRB transcripts were what got sequenced. The repertoire was sequenced with immunoSEQ multiplex PCR; TCRdb's copy has only in-frame clones and lacks some. The profile shows 350,000 to 450,000 clones, over 9.5% of them singletons. The rearrangement uses TRBV10-3 and TRBJ2-5; 8 bases agree with TRBD1. The sequenced material came from naive CD4+ T cells from blood. The clonotype was recovered from a woman in her late teens or twenties with type 1 diabetes. The DNA for the CDR3 is TGTGCCATACGAAGTCAGGCAGGGGGCGTGGAGACCCAGTACTTC. This translates into CAIRSQAGGVETQYF.